Shown below are 14 T cell receptor beta chains from a single sample sequenced in a study of neoadjuvant nivolumab and ipilimumab in lung cancer. Profiling relied on immunoSEQ multiplex PCR, and the TCRdb table lists in-frame clones only, not all of them. The sample consists of about 5,300 clones, 75% to 95% of them appearing once. The material was blood, obtained after neoadjuvant nivolumab, alone or with ipilimumab, at or shortly before surgery. The receptors originated from an adult with non-small cell lung cancer. Some clones in this sample may be carry-over from other donors' samples.

This chain connects TRBV5-1 to TRBJ2-1; D may be TRBD1 (6 bases). V lost 2 bases, J lost 2 bases, and 11 bases lay in between. This CDR3 is 15 amino acids long. CDR1 is SGHRS, CDR2 YFSETQ, per germline. CDR3 loop: CASSLTGSPYNEQFF. CDR3 coding DNA: TGCGCCAGCAGCTTAACAGGGAGCCCCTACAATGAGCAGTTCTTC.

The chain recombines TRBV20-1 with TRBJ2-1, with D tentatively TRBD1 (5 bases). The CDR3 has 11 residues. With 6 bases removed from V and 10 bases from J, the gap between germline ends came to 13 bases. CDR1 is DFQATT and CDR2 is SNEGSKA in the germline V gene (reference sequence). The CDR3 DNA follows: TGCAGTGCCAGGGATGTGGGGGAGCAGTTCTTC. Amino acids: CSARDVGEQFF.

This chain uses TRBV19 with TRBJ1-2, with D possibly TRBD1 on 6 matching bases. Germline CDR1 is LNHDA and CDR2 is SQIVND (reference sequence). Trimming took 4 bases from V and 0 from J, leaving 12 bases between them. This CDR3 comprises 15 residues. The CDR3 sequence is CASSTEGQPNYGYTF. The DNA of the CDR3 is TGTGCCAGTAGTACCGAAGGACAGCCTAACTATGGCTACACCTTC.

V is TRBV5-3 and J is TRBJ2-7, with D possibly called TRBD1 or TRBD2 (5 bases each). TRBV5-3 is given ORF status, its function remaining uncertain. The CDR3 has 15 residues. The V end lost 8 bases, the J end lost 0 bases, and 18 bases lay between the germline ends. The DNA of the CDR3 is TGTGCCAGCAGTACCGGGACCCTAAGCTCCTACGAGCAGTACTTC. Amino acids: CASSTGTLSSYEQYF.

V and J are TRBV7-8 and TRBJ1-5; TRBD1 might be the D (5 bases). Germline V gene data show CDR1 as SGHVS and CDR2 as FQNEAQ. The CDR3 runs to 15 residues. Trimming stripped 5 bases from V and 1 base from J, with 12 bases between. DNA of the CDR3: TGTGCCAGCAGCCCCCCCGGGGCCAGCAATCAGCCCCAGCATTTT. Its translation is CASSPPGASNQPQHF.

The V call is TRBV6-6, the J call TRBJ2-5, with 10 bases fitting TRBD2. The CDR3 runs to 15 residues. Germline V CDR1 and CDR2: MNHNY, SVGAGI (reference sequence). The trim removed 7 bases at V and 7 bases at J, leaving 12 bases unmatched. As DNA, the CDR3 is TGTGCCAGCAAGGCAGGACGGACTAGCGGTGCGACCCAGTACTTC. As protein: CASKAGRTSGATQYF.

The chain is built from TRBV10-3 and TRBJ2-1, with 10 bases lining up with TRBD1. Germline lookup yields CDR1 ENHRY and CDR2 SYGVKD. V trimming: 5 bases; J trimming: 5 bases; junction bases outside the gene matches: 6. The CDR3 sequence is 15 residues long. DNA of the CDR3: TGTGCCATCAGTAAGGGACAGGGGATTGACAATGAGCAGTTCTTC. Its protein product is CAISKGQGIDNEQFF.

The V gene is TRBV11-2, the J gene TRBJ2-7; 7 bases map to TRBD1. The CDR3 consists of 12 residues. The V segment lost 6 bases and the J segment 4 bases; nucleotides outside the gene matches: 3. Germline assignment: CDR1 SGHAT and CDR2 FQNNGV. In DNA, the CDR3 is TGTGCCAGCAGTTCACAGGGGTACGAGCAGTACTTC. Amino acid sequence: CASSSQGYEQYF.

V usage is TRBV18 and J usage is TRBJ2-1; D may correspond to TRBD1 or TRBD2 (6 bases each). The length of the CDR3 is 17 residues. V shed 1 base and J shed 7 bases, with 20 bases lying between them. Germline CDR1 KGHSH, CDR2 LQKENI. The CDR3 nucleotides are TGTGCCAGCTCACCACGCCTAGGGGGGCGGCTTAAGAATGAGCAGTTCTTC. This encodes CASSPRLGGRLKNEQFF. The whole variable domain, remainder taken from reference TRBV18 and TRBJ2-1, is NAGVMQNPRHLVRRRGQEARLRCSPMKGHSHVYWYRQLPEEGLKFMVYLQKENIIDESGMPKERFSAEFPKEGPSILRIQQVVRGDSAAYFCASSPRLGGRLKNEQFFGPGTRLTVL.

This clone was detected only once. This chain uses TRBV11-2 with TRBJ2-3; unclear D gene. Between the trimmed V and J ends, which lost 4 bases and 2 bases, there was a span of 4 bases. Per the germline V gene, CDR1 is SGHAT and CDR2 is FQNNGV. The CDR3 sequence is 12 residues long. This CDR3 reads CASSSTTDTQYF. The DNA for the CDR3 is TGTGCCAGCAGCTCCACCACAGATACGCAGTATTTT. Based on the CDR3 plus reference TRBV11-2 and TRBJ2-3, the full variable domain is EAGVAQSPRYKIIEKRQSVAFWCNPISGHATLYWYQQILGQGPKLLIQFQNNGVVDDSQLPKDRFSAERLKGVDSTLKIQPAKLEDSAVYLCASSSTTDTQYFGPGTRLTVL.

The chain couples TRBV7-2 to TRBJ2-1, with 8 nucleotides matching TRBD2. The CDR3 runs 15 residues. The germline gives CDR1 SGHTA, CDR2 FQGNSA. The junction had 13 bases not matched to a gene; V was cut back by 7 bases and J by 8 bases. In nucleotides, the CDR3 is TGTGCCAGCACCCCACTAGCGGAGGGGGGCTATGAGCAGTTCTTC. Its protein is CASTPLAEGGYEQFF. Based on the CDR3 plus reference TRBV7-2 and TRBJ2-1, the full variable domain is GAGVSQSPSNKVTEKGKDVELRCDPISGHTALYWYRQSLGQGLEFLIYFQGNSAPDKSGLPSDRFSAERTGGSVSTLTIQRTQQEDSAVYLCASTPLAEGGYEQFFGPGTRLTVL.

This chain uses TRBV29-1 with TRBJ2-5, with TRBD1 matching 7 bases. CDR3 length equals 11 residues. V was clipped by 6 bases and J by 5 bases; unmatched bases: 3. Looked up from germline, CDR1 is SQVTM and CDR2 is ANQGSEA. CDR3 residues: CSVEGAETQYF. CDR3 bases: TGCAGCGTCGAGGGGGCTGAGACCCAGTACTTC.

This chain links TRBV29-1 with TRBJ2-6; weak D call: TRBD1 (6 bases). The V gene's germline CDR1 is SQVTM and CDR2 ANQGSEA. V dropped 6 bases and J dropped 0 bases, with 12 bases sitting between them. The CDR3 spans 15 residues. The DNA of the CDR3 is TGCAGCGTCCGCAAGGGGGACTCTGGGGCCAACGTCCTGACTTTC. It codes for CSVRKGDSGANVLTF.

The chain employs TRBV10-1 and TRBJ2-4; D remains ambiguous. Trimming took off 7 bases at V and 8 bases at J, with 12 bases between the two ends. The CDR3 covers 12 residues. Germline V CDR1 and CDR2: WNHNN, SYGVQD (reference sequence). The CDR3 protein is CASIKDSDIQYF. The DNA of the CDR3 is TGCGCCAGCATTAAGGATTCGGACATTCAGTACTTC.